Listed here are 7 T cell receptor beta chains from one sample, sequenced in a study of CD8 T cells in Susac syndrome. The authors reverse transcribed 0.5 to 1 ug RNA with random hexamers. TCRdb re-derived calls from the immunoSEQ multiplex PCR reads in MiXCR, one entry per CDR3 protein. Of around 160,000 distinct CDR3 sequences listed, around 93% are singletons. Sample: CD4+ T cells from PBMCs. The receptors were sampled from a human donor in good health.

V and J are TRBV27 and TRBJ2-2, with D perhaps matching TRBD1 (7 bases). Trimming cost V 3 bases and J 4 bases, with 12 bases left between them. The CDR3 extends over 15 amino acids. The germline V gene encodes CDR1 MNHEY and CDR2 SMNVEV (reference sequence). The CDR3 loop reads CASSFPQGGTGELFF. CDR3 nucleotide sequence: TGTGCCAGCAGTTTTCCCCAGGGGGGCACCGGGGAGCTGTTTTTT.

The gene calls are TRBV4-1 and TRBJ2-1, with TRBD2 matching over 8 bases. Per germline, CDR1 MGHRA and CDR2 YSYEKL. V lost 3 bases and J lost 8; bases outside the gene matches: 15. This CDR3 spans 17 amino acids. CDR3 protein: CASSQIQTAGGVDEQFF. The CDR3 region has the DNA TGCGCCAGCAGCCAGATCCAAACGGCGGGGGGTGTTGATGAGCAGTTCTTC.

The chain is built from TRBV18 and TRBJ1-4, with D unresolved. The CDR3 length is 13 residues. CDR1 is KGHSH, CDR2 LQKENI, per germline. With 5 bases removed from V and 2 bases from J, the gap between germline ends came to 6 bases. The CDR3 spells CASSAGTNEKLFF. As DNA, the CDR3 is TGTGCCAGCTCAGCGGGCACTAATGAAAAACTGTTTTTT. Full variable domain (outside the CDR3, taken from reference TRBV18 and TRBJ1-4): NAGVMQNPRHLVRRRGQEARLRCSPMKGHSHVYWYRQLPEEGLKFMVYLQKENIIDESGMPKERFSAEFPKEGPSILRIQQVVRGDSAAYFCASSAGTNEKLFFGSGTQLSVL.

This chain connects TRBV5-1 to TRBJ2-3; D unresolved. This CDR3 contains 14 residues. The germline V gene encodes CDR1 SGHRS and CDR2 YFSETQ. V was trimmed by 0 bases and J by 2 bases, leaving 7 bases between them. The CDR3 DNA sequence: TGCGCCAGCAGCTTGGACGGATTCACAGATACGCAGTATTTT. It is translated as CASSLDGFTDTQYF.

The gene calls are TRBV4-2 and TRBJ1-5, with D hard to call. CDR1 LGHNA and CDR2 YNFKEQ come from the germline V gene. V was clipped by 4 bases and J by 7 bases, with 14 bases between them. The CDR3 spans 14 residues. The CDR3, as DNA: TGTGCCAGCAGCCCGGCCCCGGACGGACAGCCCCAGCATTTT. Protein: CASSPAPDGQPQHF.

The chain is built from TRBV7-9 and TRBJ1-1; maybe TRBD1 (6 bases). Trimming removed 4 bases at V and 3 bases at J, with 15 bases between. CDR1 is SEHNR and CDR2 is FQNEAQ in the germline V gene (reference sequence). The CDR3 has 15 amino acids. CDR3 coding DNA: TGTGCCAGCAGCTCAGTGGGGGGCGCCGACACTGAAGCTTTCTTT. It is translated as CASSSVGGADTEAFF.

The V and J genes are TRBV25-1 and TRBJ2-3; D might be TRBD2 (5 bases). With 5 bases removed from V and 4 bases from J, the gap between germline ends came to 13 bases. Germline V CDR1 and CDR2: MGHDK, SYGVNS. The CDR3 sequence is 14 residues long. The CDR3 nucleotides are TGTGCCAGCAGTCAACGAGCGGTCCCAGATACGCAGTATTTT. The encoded protein is CASSQRAVPDTQYF.